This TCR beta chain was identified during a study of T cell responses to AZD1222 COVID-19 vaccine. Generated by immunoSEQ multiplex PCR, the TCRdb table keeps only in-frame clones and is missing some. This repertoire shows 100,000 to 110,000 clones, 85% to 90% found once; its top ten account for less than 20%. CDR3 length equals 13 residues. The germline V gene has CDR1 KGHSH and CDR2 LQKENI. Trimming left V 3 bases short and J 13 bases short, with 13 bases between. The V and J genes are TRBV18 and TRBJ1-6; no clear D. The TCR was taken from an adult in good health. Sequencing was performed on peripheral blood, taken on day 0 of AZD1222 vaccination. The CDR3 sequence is CASSPTLTAPLHF. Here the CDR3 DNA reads TGTGCCAGCTCACCTACCCTGACGGCGCCCCTCCACTTT.